The 27 T cell receptor beta chains below all came from one sample that was sequenced in a study of cytomegalovirus exposure and HLA in healthy donors. The data were produced by immunoSEQ multiplex PCR, yet TCRdb's version contains in-frame clones alone and is incomplete. Of approximately 180,000 clones listed, around nine tenths were seen once; the top ten hold roughly 1.5%. Sequenced: PBMCs. The receptors shown here come from a woman aged 25 to 39 in good health and CMV-seronegative.

This chain links TRBV19 with TRBJ2-5; D may be TRBD2 (7 bases). Per germline, CDR1 LNHDA and CDR2 SQIVND (reference sequence). V lost 5 bases to trimming and J lost 4 bases, with 20 bases between them. The CDR3 contains 16 residues. CDR3 residues: CASSSQGPGGRETQYF. DNA for the CDR3: TGTGCCAGTAGTTCTCAGGGGCCCGGGGGGAGAGAGACCCAGTACTTC.

The DNA of the CDR3 is TGTGCCAGCAGTTCGTATCGTGATGAGCAGTTCTTC. As protein: CASSSYRDEQFF. The chain joins TRBV2 to TRBJ2-1, with D unresolved. V lost 5 bases to trimming and J lost 8 bases, with 10 bases between them. This CDR3 comprises 12 residues. Germline values: CDR1 SNHLY, CDR2 FYNNEI.

V is TRBV29-1 and J is TRBJ1-5; TRBD1 is a possible D gene (6 bases). V was trimmed by 4 bases and J by 7 bases, leaving 14 bases between them. The CDR3 has 13 amino acids. Germline lookup yields CDR1 SQVTM and CDR2 ANQGSEA. CDR3 amino acids: CSVGRGQGQPQHF. As DNA, the CDR3 is TGCAGCGTTGGGCGGGGGCAGGGGCAGCCCCAGCATTTT. Variable domain in full (rest from reference TRBV29-1 and TRBJ1-5): SAVISQKPSRDICQRGTSLTIQCQVDSQVTMMFWYRQQPGQSLTLIATANQGSEATYESGFVIDKFPISRPNLTFSTLTVSNMSPEDSSIYLCSVGRGQGQPQHFGDGTRLSIL.

V usage is TRBV6-5 and J usage is TRBJ2-6; no firm D call. Germline CDR1 reads MNHEY; CDR2 reads SVGAGI. Trimming took off 7 bases at V and 2 bases at J, with 12 bases between the two ends. This CDR3 has 15 amino acids. CDR3 in amino acids: CASTGASPGANVLTF. CDR3 DNA: TGTGCCAGCACTGGTGCGTCCCCTGGGGCCAACGTCCTGACTTTC.

The chain has TRBV15 and TRBJ2-7; unclear D gene. V lost 3 bases, J lost 7 bases, and 10 bases lay in between. This CDR3 has 12 amino acids. In germline, CDR1 is LNHNV, CDR2 YYDKDF (reference sequence). The CDR3, as DNA: TGTGCCACCAGCAGGGCGCTCGGGGAGCAGTACTTC. Protein product: CATSRALGEQYF.

The V and J genes are TRBV6-1 and TRBJ2-1, with TRBD1 matching 8 bases. V trimming: 10 bases; J trimming: 2 bases; junction bases outside the gene matches: 10. The CDR3 spans 15 residues. CDR1 MNHNS and CDR2 SASEGT come from the germline V gene. CDR3 sequence: CATLGRGPTYNEQFF. CDR3 DNA sequence: TGTGCCACCCTCGGCAGGGGGCCTACCTACAATGAGCAGTTCTTC.

The chain combines TRBV19 with TRBJ2-1; 8 bases line up with TRBD2. J gave up 2 bases and V 7 bases, and 7 bases lay outside the gene matches. Germline CDR1 is LNHDA and CDR2 is SQIVND (reference sequence). CDR3 length: 15 amino acids. CDR3: CASTPGGSTYNEQFF. DNA for the CDR3: TGTGCCAGTACCCCGGGGGGGTCCACCTACAATGAGCAGTTCTTC.

The rearrangement joins TRBV2 to TRBJ2-1; D ambiguous. The CDR3 contains 14 residues. Germline assignment: CDR1 SNHLY and CDR2 FYNNEI. Between the trimmed V and J ends, which lost 3 bases and 5 bases, there was a span of 11 bases. CDR3 residues: CASSERSGNNEQFF. CDR3 DNA: TGTGCCAGCAGTGAGAGGTCCGGTAACAATGAGCAGTTCTTC. The complete variable domain, with remaining parts taken from reference TRBV2 and TRBJ2-1, reads EPEVTQTPSHQVTQMGQEVILRCVPISNHLYFYWYRQILGQKVEFLVSFYNNEISEKSEIFDDQFSVERPDGSNFTLKIRSTKLEDSAMYFCASSERSGNNEQFFGPGTRLTVL.

CDR3 protein: CASSLLGGQGAFNTEAFF. CDR3 nucleotide sequence: TGTGCCAGCAGTTTATTAGGGGGACAGGGGGCCTTCAACACTGAAGCTTTCTTT. The V gene is TRBV27, the J gene TRBJ1-1; 12 bases agree with TRBD1. The germline V gene encodes CDR1 MNHEY and CDR2 SMNVEV (reference sequence). J lost 2 bases, V lost 1 base, and 8 bases had no gene match. This CDR3 has 18 amino acids.

The chain couples TRBV7-2 to TRBJ1-1; possibly TRBD1 for D (6 bases). Trimming shortened V by 1 base and J by 11 bases, and 14 bases separated the two germline ends. The germline gives CDR1 SGHTA, CDR2 FQGNSA. The CDR3 sequence is 13 residues long. The CDR3 sequence: CASSLVGGLEAFF. In DNA form, the CDR3 reads TGTGCCAGCAGCTTAGTCGGGGGGCTTGAGGCTTTCTTT.

V gene TRBV6-5 combines with J gene TRBJ1-1, with 7 nucleotides matching TRBD1. After removal of 5 bases from V and 10 bases from J, the junction contained 7 bases not matched to a gene. The CDR3 is 12 residues long. CDR1 and CDR2 from the germline V gene are MNHEY and SVGAGI. CDR3 sequence (DNA): TGTGCCAGCAGTAAGGACAGGTTTGGAGCTTTCTTT. Translating it yields CASSKDRFGAFF.

The V and J genes are TRBV27 and TRBJ2-1; 8 bases are a match to TRBD2. CDR3 length equals 16 residues. Germline-derived CDR1 and CDR2 are MNHEY and SMNVEV (reference sequence). Trimming cost V 3 bases and J 2 bases; bases outside gene matches: 6. CDR3 loop: CASSFSGLAAYNEQFF. The CDR3 DNA reads as TGTGCCAGCAGTTTTTCCGGACTAGCCGCCTACAATGAGCAGTTCTTC.

The sample holds one count of this clone. J is TRBJ1-1 and V is TRBV13; D gene unclear. The V end was cut by 1 base, the J end by 1 base, with 13 bases between. Germline lookup yields CDR1 PRHDT and CDR2 FYEKMQ (reference sequence). This CDR3 has 16 amino acids. The CDR3 coding sequence is TGTGCCAGCAGCTTAGCCCCGGGAGTGAGGAACACTGAAGCTTTCTTT. The encoded protein is CASSLAPGVRNTEAFF.

V is TRBV4-1 and J is TRBJ2-1, with D maybe TRBD1 (6 bases). This CDR3 comprises 16 residues. V was clipped by 2 bases and J by 5 bases, with 16 bases between them. Germline V gene sequence: CDR1 MGHRA, CDR2 YSYEKL. The CDR3 sequence is CASSQRSQGMNNEQFF. CDR3 nucleotide sequence: TGCGCCAGCAGCCAACGTTCACAGGGTATGAACAATGAGCAGTTCTTC.

The genes are TRBV5-1 and TRBJ2-3, with 13 positions matching TRBD2. The CDR3 length is 16 residues. Losses at the gene ends were 3 bases for V and 1 base for J; bases not matched to a gene: 2. Germline V CDR1 and CDR2: SGHRS, YFSETQ. The CDR3 DNA is TGCGCCAGCAGCTCCGGGACTAGCGGGGGCACAGATACGCAGTATTTT. Its protein is CASSSGTSGGTDTQYF.

This clone was found once. This rearrangement joins TRBV5-1 to TRBJ2-7, with TRBD2 matching over 7 bases. Per the germline V gene, CDR1 is SGHRS and CDR2 is YFSETQ. The CDR3 runs to 15 residues. Germline trimming cut 0 bases from V and 0 bases from J; bases unmatched to any gene: 3. In DNA, the CDR3 is TGCGCCAGCAGCTTGGACTCGGGGGGCTCCTACGAGCAGTACTTC. Residues: CASSLDSGGSYEQYF.

The V gene is TRBV7-9, the J gene TRBJ1-4; 9 bases map to TRBD1. The CDR3 covers 14 residues. CDR1 SEHNR and CDR2 FQNEAQ come from the germline V gene (reference sequence). The V gene end was trimmed by 4 bases and the J gene end by 7 bases; junction bases not matched to a gene: 4. CDR3 sequence (DNA): TGTGCCAGCAGCTCCCGACAGGGGGGTGAAAAACTGTTTTTT. Translating it yields CASSSRQGGEKLFF.

The table lists this clone with a few counts. The chain uses TRBV18 and TRBJ1-2, with D uncertain. The CDR3 contains 12 residues. Between the trimmed V and J ends, which lost 6 bases and 7 bases, there was a span of 12 bases. Germline V CDR1 and CDR2: KGHSH, LQKENI. The CDR3 region is CASSSARSGYTF. CDR3 DNA sequence: TGTGCCAGCTCTTCAGCCCGGAGTGGCTACACCTTC.

In its sample, this clone was seen a few times. The rearrangement joins TRBV2 to TRBJ2-2; D is unresolved. The ends were cut back, 3 bases at V and 9 bases at J, with 14 bases in the middle. CDR1 is SNHLY, CDR2 FYNNEI, per germline. The CDR3 totals 14 residues. CDR3 amino acids: CASSDRVLNRELFF. DNA of the CDR3: TGTGCCAGCAGTGATCGGGTTCTTAATAGGGAGCTGTTTTTT.

Written as DNA, the CDR3 is TGCGCCAGCAGCATAAGCGGGGAAGTCGTTGAGCAGTACTTC. Its translation is CASSISGEVVEQYF. The V gene is TRBV5-1, the J gene TRBJ2-7; TRBD2 agrees at 7 bases. The J segment lost 7 bases and the V segment lost 4 bases, leaving 11 bases of the junction unmatched. Germline V gene data show CDR1 as SGHRS and CDR2 as YFSETQ. CDR3 length: 14 residues.

CDR3 DNA sequence: TGTGCCAGCAGTTACGACCTCCGCGGGGGTACGCAGTATTTT. Residues: CASSYDLRGGTQYF. This rearrangement joins TRBV6-5 to TRBJ2-3; 7 bases agree with TRBD2. V lost 2 bases to trimming and J lost 8 bases; unmatched junction nucleotides: 7. This CDR3 contains 14 residues. CDR1 and CDR2 (germline): MNHEY, SVGAGI.

The chain is built from TRBV4-2 and TRBJ2-3, with 16 bases lining up with TRBD2. The CDR3 totals 23 residues. The germline V gene has CDR1 LGHNA and CDR2 YNFKEQ. V shed 2 bases and J 0 bases; nucleotides not matched to a gene: 17. CDR3 loop: CASSQRRQLGLAGGTDSTDTQYF. CDR3 bases: TGTGCCAGCAGCCAACGACGTCAATTGGGACTAGCGGGGGGGACCGATAGCACAGATACGCAGTATTTT.

The chain has TRBV6-1 and TRBJ2-7, with 9 bases identical to TRBD1. The CDR3 has 14 residues. V was clipped by 6 bases and J by 7 bases; unmatched bases: 10. The germline V gene has CDR1 MNHNS and CDR2 SASEGT. This CDR3 is CASSGQGLSSEQYF. The CDR3 nucleotides read TGTGCCAGCAGCGGACAGGGGTTGAGCTCGGAGCAGTACTTC.

The V gene is TRBV6-4, the J gene TRBJ2-2; 8 bases match TRBD2. The length of the CDR3 is 15 residues. Per germline, CDR1 MRHNA and CDR2 SNTAGT. V lost 0 bases to trimming and J lost 3 bases; unmatched junction nucleotides: 0. This CDR3 reads CASSDSGGDTGELFF. The CDR3 DNA is TGTGCCAGCAGTGACTCCGGGGGGGACACCGGGGAGCTGTTTTTT.

The V and J genes are TRBV2 and TRBJ2-1; 8 bases agree with TRBD2. After removal of 3 bases from V and 4 bases from J, the junction contained 5 bases not matched to a gene. The germline V gene has CDR1 SNHLY and CDR2 FYNNEI. The CDR3 has 15 amino acids. The CDR3 nucleotides are TGTGCCAGCAGTGAGGCGGGGGGCGGTTACAATGAGCAGTTCTTC. Protein: CASSEAGGGYNEQFF.

The J gene is TRBJ1-5, the V gene TRBV7-8; TRBD1 is a possible D gene (6 bases). This CDR3 has 13 residues. Germline CDR1 and CDR2: SGHVS and FQNEAQ. V was cut by 6 bases and J by 5 bases, with 11 bases left in between. This CDR3 reads CASSSDRYQPQHF. In DNA form, the CDR3 reads TGTGCCAGCAGTTCGGACAGATATCAGCCCCAGCATTTT.

J is TRBJ2-3 and V is TRBV10-2; 7 nucleotides agree with TRBD2. V dropped 6 bases and J dropped 4; count of bases not matched to a gene: 7. The germline V gene has CDR1 WSHSY and CDR2 SAAADI. The CDR3 extends over 14 amino acids. In DNA, the CDR3 is TGCGCCAGCAGGGCGGGGGTCCGGTCAGATACGCAGTATTTT. Amino acid sequence: CASRAGVRSDTQYF.